What follows are 8 T cell receptor beta chains derived from one specimen sequenced in a study of blood T cell repertoires in COVID-19. Assay used: immunoSEQ multiplex PCR; TCRdb lists only in-frame clones, some missing. The sample carries 150,000 or so clones, around 79% recorded once. Material for sequencing was peripheral blood. These receptors came from a woman aged 70-85 years with COVID-19, enrolled during active disease.

The chain has TRBV12-3 or TRBV12-4 and TRBJ1-5; TRBD1 is a possible D gene (6 bases). This CDR3 is 13 amino acids long. With 7 bases removed from V and 7 bases from J, the gap between germline ends came to 14 bases. CDR3 amino acids: CASTPRGGQPQHF. Here the CDR3 DNA reads TGTGCCAGCACCCCACGAGGGGGACAGCCCCAGCATTTT.

This clone was seen a handful of times. The J gene is TRBJ1-1, the V gene TRBV9; TRBD1 is a possible D gene (6 bases). Trimming took 3 bases from V and 3 from J, leaving 21 bases between them. The CDR3 has 17 residues. In germline, CDR1 is SGDLS, CDR2 YYNGEE. The CDR3 sequence is CASSAGQFSAQDTEAFF. DNA for the CDR3: TGTGCCAGCAGCGCCGGACAGTTCTCAGCGCAGGACACTGAAGCTTTCTTT.

The chain carries TRBV29-1 and TRBJ1-4, with TRBD1 identical over 7 bases. CDR3 size: 13 residues. Germline CDR1 and CDR2: SQVTM and ANQGSEA. J lost 3 bases, V lost 7 bases, and 5 bases had no gene match. The CDR3 DNA follows: TGCAGCGCTCGGGACAGTCCTAATGAAAAACTGTTTTTT. It encodes CSARDSPNEKLFF.

This chain uses TRBV11-2 with TRBJ2-1; TRBD2 matches at 12 bases. The CDR3 totals 16 residues. V lost 0 bases and J lost 12; bases outside the gene matches: 9. Germline V gives CDR1 SGHAT, CDR2 FQNNGV. In DNA, the CDR3 is TGTGCCAGCAGCTTAGATCAGCTAGCGGGGGGGGTCGGGCAGTTCTTC. Amino acids: CASSLDQLAGGVGQFF.

The CDR3 bases are TGCAGCGTTGGGGGGACAGGAGCTTATGGCTACACCTTC. Translating gives CSVGGTGAYGYTF. The chain links TRBV29-1 to TRBJ1-2; 8 bases are a match to TRBD1. The CDR3 sequence is 13 residues long. CDR1 and CDR2 (germline): SQVTM, ANQGSEA. With V trimmed by 4 bases and J by 5 bases, 6 bases remained unmatched.

This clone was recorded a few times. V is TRBV27 and J is TRBJ1-5; no definite D call. The ends were cut back, 5 bases at V and 2 bases at J, with 7 bases in the middle. This CDR3 spans 13 amino acids. Germline loops: CDR1 MNHEY, CDR2 SMNVEV (reference sequence). The CDR3 DNA is TGTGCCAGCAGTCCCCCCGGCAATCAGCCCCAGCATTTT. It yields the protein CASSPPGNQPQHF.

The V and J genes are TRBV27 and TRBJ2-3, with TRBD2 matching over 7 bases. The germline V gene has CDR1 MNHEY and CDR2 SMNVEV (reference sequence). J lost 0 bases, V lost 7 bases, and 10 bases had no gene match. CDR3 length: 16 residues. CDR3 region: CASTTIGGTSTDTQYF. CDR3 bases: TGTGCCAGCACTACAATCGGGGGGACTAGCACAGATACGCAGTATTTT.

The V and J genes are TRBV28 and TRBJ1-2; 8 bases map to TRBD1. In germline, CDR1 is MDHEN, CDR2 SYDVKM. With 3 bases clipped from V and 8 bases from J, the junction kept 8 bases outside the gene matches. The CDR3 length is 14 residues. This CDR3 reads CASSLPGQGRGYTF. The CDR3, as DNA: TGTGCCAGCAGTTTGCCAGGACAGGGTCGAGGCTACACCTTC.